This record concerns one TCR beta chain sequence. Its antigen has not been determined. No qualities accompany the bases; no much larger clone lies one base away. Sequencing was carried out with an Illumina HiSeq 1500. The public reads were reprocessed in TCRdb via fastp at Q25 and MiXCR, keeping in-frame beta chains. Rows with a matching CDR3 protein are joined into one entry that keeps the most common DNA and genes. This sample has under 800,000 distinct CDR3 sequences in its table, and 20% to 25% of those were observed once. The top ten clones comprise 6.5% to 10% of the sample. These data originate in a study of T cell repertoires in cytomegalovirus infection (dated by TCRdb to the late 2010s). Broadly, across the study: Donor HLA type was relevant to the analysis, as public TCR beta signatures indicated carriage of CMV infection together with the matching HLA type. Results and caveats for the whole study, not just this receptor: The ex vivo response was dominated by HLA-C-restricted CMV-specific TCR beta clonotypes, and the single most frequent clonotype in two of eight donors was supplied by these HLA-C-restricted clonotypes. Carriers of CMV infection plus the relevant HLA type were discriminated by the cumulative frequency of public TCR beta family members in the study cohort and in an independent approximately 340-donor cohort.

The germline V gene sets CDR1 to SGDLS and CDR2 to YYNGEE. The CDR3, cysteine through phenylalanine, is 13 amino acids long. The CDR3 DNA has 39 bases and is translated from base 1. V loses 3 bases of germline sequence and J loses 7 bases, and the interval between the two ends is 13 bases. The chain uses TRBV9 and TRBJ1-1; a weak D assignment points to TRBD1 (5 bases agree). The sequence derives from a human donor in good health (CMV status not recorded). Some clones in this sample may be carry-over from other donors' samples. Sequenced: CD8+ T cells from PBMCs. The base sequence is TGTGCCAGCAGCGGAGGCGAGGGGAATGAAGCTTTCTTT. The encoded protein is CASSGGEGNEAFF.